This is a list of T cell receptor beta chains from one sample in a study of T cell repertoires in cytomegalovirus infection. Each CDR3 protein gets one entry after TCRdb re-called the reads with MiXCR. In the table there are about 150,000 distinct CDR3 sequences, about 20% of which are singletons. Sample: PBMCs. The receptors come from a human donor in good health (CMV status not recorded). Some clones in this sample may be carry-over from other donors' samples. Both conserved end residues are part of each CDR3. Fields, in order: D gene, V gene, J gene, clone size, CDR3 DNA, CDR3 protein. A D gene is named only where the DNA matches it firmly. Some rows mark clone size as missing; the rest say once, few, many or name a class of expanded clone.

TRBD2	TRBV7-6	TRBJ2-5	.	TGTGCCAGCAGCTCCCGGACTAGCAGGCAAGAGACCCAGTACTTC	CASSSRTSRQETQYF
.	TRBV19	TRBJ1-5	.	TGTGCCAGCAAATCGGGGGGCAATCAGCCCCAGCATTTT	CASKSGGNQPQHF
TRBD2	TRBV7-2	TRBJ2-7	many	TGTGCCAGCAGCTTAGAAAGCGGGGGCTCCTACGAGCAGTACTTC	CASSLESGGSYEQYF
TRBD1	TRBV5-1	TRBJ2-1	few	TGCGCCAGCAGCATGGGACAGTCCTACAATGAGCAGTTCTTC	CASSMGQSYNEQFF
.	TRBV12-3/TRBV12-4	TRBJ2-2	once	TGTGCCAGCAGTTGGGAGACCGGGGAGCTGTTTTTT	CASSWETGELFF
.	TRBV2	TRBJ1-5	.	TGTGCCAGCAGTGAATTTGGTCCTCTAACGGGGGGACATCTAATGGCCCAGCATTTT	CASSEFGPLTGGHLMAQHF
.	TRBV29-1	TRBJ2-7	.	TGCAGCGTTAACGACAGTTACGAGCAGTACTTC	CSVNDSYEQYF
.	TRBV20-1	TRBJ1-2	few	TGCAGTGCTCACCGGGGGGAGAACTATGGCTACACCTTC	CSAHRGENYGYTF
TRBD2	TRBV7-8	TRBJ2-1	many	TGTGCCAGCAGCCGTAGCGGGACCTACAATGAGCAGTTCTTC	CASSRSGTYNEQFF
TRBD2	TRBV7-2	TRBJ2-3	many	TGTGCCAGCAGCTTAGCGCAGGGACTAAACACAGATACGCAGTATTTT	CASSLAQGLNTDTQYF
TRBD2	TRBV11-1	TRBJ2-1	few	TGTGCCAGCAGCCCTACCTCGGGACTAGCGATGAATGAGCAGTTCTTC	CASSPTSGLAMNEQFF
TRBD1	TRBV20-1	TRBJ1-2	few	TGCAGTGCTAGAGCCCCTATGGAGCAGGGGGCCCTCTATGGCTACACCTTC	CSARAPMEQGALYGYTF
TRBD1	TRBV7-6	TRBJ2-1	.	TGTGCCAGCAGCTTAGCGCGGGACAGGAATGAGCAGTTCTTC	CASSLARDRNEQFF
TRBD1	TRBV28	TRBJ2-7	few	TGTGCCAGCAGTCTCCCAGGGACAGCAACCTACGAGCAGTACTTC	CASSLPGTATYEQYF
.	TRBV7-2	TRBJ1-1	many	TGTGCCAGCAGCACCCAGGGTCCGGTCACTGAAGCTTTCTTT	CASSTQGPVTEAFF
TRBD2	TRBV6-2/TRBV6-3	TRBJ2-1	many	TGTGCCAGCAGGTTTAGCGGGAATGAGCAGTTCTTC	CASRFSGNEQFF
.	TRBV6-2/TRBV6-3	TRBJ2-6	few	TGTGCCAGCAGGCCCGGACAGAGCTCTGGGGCCAACGTCCTGACTTTC	CASRPGQSSGANVLTF
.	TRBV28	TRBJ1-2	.	TGTGCCAGCAGTTTAAGCCCCATGCGTGAGGGCTACACCTTC	CASSLSPMREGYTF
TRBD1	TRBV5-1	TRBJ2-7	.	TGCGCCAGCAGTTCAAATCCCGGGACAGGGGGCTACGAGCAGTACTTC	CASSSNPGTGGYEQYF
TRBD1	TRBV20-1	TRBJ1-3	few	TGCAGTGCTCGGACAGGGTCGGGAAACACCATATATTTT	CSARTGSGNTIYF
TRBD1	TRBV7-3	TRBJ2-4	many	TGTGCCAGCAGCTTTAAAGGGGACAGGGTTGTCAAAAACATTCAGTACTTC	CASSFKGDRVVKNIQYF
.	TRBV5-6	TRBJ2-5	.	TGTGCCAGCAGGGAGTGGGGACTTCCAGAGACCCAGTACTTC	CASREWGLPETQYF
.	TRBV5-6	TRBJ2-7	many	TGTGCCAGCAGCTTCGGTCCGGAAGACCTGTCCGGCGAGCAGTACTTC	CASSFGPEDLSGEQYF
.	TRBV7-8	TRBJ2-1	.	TGTGCCAGCAGCGGGCAGCTGGGGGGGGCCGCTAGATTGCTGTTCTTC	CASSGQLGGAARLLFF
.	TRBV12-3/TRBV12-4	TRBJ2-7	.	TGTGCCAGCAGCCCAGGGCCAGAAAGCTCCTACGAGCAGTACTTC	CASSPGPESSYEQYF
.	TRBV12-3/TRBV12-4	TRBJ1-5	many	TGTGCCAGCAGTTCCCACAGGCCCGGGGGCAATCAGCCCCAGCATTTT	CASSSHRPGGNQPQHF
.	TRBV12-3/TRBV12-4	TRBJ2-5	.	TGTGCCAGCAGCCGAGCTCTATATGAGACCCAGTACTTC	CASSRALYETQYF
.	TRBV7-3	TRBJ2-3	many	TGTGCCAGCAGCTTAACGGGAGTCACAGATACGCAGTATTTT	CASSLTGVTDTQYF
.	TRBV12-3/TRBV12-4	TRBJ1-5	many	TGTGCCAGCAGTTTAGGGGCGTCAGGGGTGAGCAATCAGCCCCAGCATTTT	CASSLGASGVSNQPQHF
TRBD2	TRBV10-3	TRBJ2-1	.	TGTGCCATCAGTGAGTCCCAGGCTAGCGGGGACTACAATGAGCAGTTCTTC	CAISESQASGDYNEQFF
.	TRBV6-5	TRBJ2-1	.	.	CASSSSTRPPYNEQFF
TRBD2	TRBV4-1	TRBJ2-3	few	TGTGCCAGCAGCCTAGCGGGACCCACAGATACGCAGTATTTT	CASSLAGPTDTQYF
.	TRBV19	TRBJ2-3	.	TGTGCCAGTAGTATAGGGCCAGCGGAAGCCACAGATACGCAGTATTTT	CASSIGPAEATDTQYF
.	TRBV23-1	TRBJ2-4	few	TGCGCCAGCAGTCAGGATAAGCGGGCTGAAAACATTCAGTACTTC	CASSQDKRAENIQYF
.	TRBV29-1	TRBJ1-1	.	TGCAGCGTTGTAGACTACGAAGCTTTCTTT	CSVVDYEAFF
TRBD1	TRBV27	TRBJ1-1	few	TGTGCCAGCAGTTTAAGTACGGGACAGGCGACTGAAGCTTTCTTT	CASSLSTGQATEAFF
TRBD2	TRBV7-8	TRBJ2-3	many	TGTGCCAGCAGCTCCTTAGCGGGGTTCACAGATACGCAGTATTTT	CASSSLAGFTDTQYF